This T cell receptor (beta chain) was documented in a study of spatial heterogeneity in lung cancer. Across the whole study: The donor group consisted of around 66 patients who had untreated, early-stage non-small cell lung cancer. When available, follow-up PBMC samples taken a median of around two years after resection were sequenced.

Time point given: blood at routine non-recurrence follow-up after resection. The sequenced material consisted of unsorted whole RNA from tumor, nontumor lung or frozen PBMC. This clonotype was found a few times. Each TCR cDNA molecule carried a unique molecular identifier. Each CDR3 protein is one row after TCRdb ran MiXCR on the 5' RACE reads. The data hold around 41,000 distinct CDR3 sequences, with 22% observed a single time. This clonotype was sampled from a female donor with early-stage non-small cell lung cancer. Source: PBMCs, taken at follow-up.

The CDR3 is CASSVAGSGSLQETQYF. DNA for the CDR3: TGTGCCAGCAGCGTAGCGGGTAGCGGGTCCCTTCAAGAGACCCAGTACTTC. This rearrangement joins TRBV9 to TRBJ2-5; 7 positions match TRBD2. The germline V gene has CDR1 SGDLS and CDR2 YYNGEE. The J segment lost 2 bases and the V segment lost 0 bases, leaving 10 bases of the junction unmatched. The CDR3 runs 17 residues. Complete variable domain (other parts from reference TRBV9 and TRBJ2-5): DSGVTQTPKHLITATGQRVTLRCSPRSGDLSVYWYQQSLDQGLQFLIQYYNGEERAKGNILERFSAQQFPDLHSELNLSSLELGDSALYFCASSVAGSGSLQETQYFGPGTRLLVL.